This TCR beta chain was recorded in a study of cytomegalovirus exposure and HLA in healthy donors. Germline lookup yields CDR1 SGHAT and CDR2 FQNNGV. This CDR3 is 15 amino acids long. Deletions cut 0 bases from V and 7 bases from J, with 15 bases between. Sequencing was performed with immunoSEQ multiplex PCR; in TCRdb, only in-frame clones are kept and a portion is missing. The data show almost 200,000 clones, with about 81% seen just once and 1% to 1.5% held by the top ten. Concerning this clone itself: Its antigen is unknown.

Regarding the study as a whole: According to a subsequent analysis, TCR clusters identified in the first cohort showed a tendency to co-occur across the 120 or so validation repertoires.

The clonotype was recovered from a woman in her twenties or thirties in good health and CMV-seronegative. This chain connects TRBV11-2 to TRBJ1-1; D remains unclear. Sequenced input: PBMCs. This CDR3 is CASSLEPGRLIEAFF. CDR3 bases: TGTGCCAGCAGCTTAGAGCCGGGGAGGCTCATTGAAGCTTTCTTT. Together with reference TRBV11-2 and TRBJ1-1, the CDR3 gives the full variable domain: EAGVAQSPRYKIIEKRQSVAFWCNPISGHATLYWYQQILGQGPKLLIQFQNNGVVDDSQLPKDRFSAERLKGVDSTLKIQPAKLEDSAVYLCASSLEPGRLIEAFFGQGTRLTVV.